Each of the 30 T cell receptor beta chains below was sequenced from the same sample in a study of T cell responses to AZD1222 COVID-19 vaccine. TCRdb keeps only in-frame clones here, not all; method: immunoSEQ multiplex PCR. The data show around 73,000 clones, with roughly 87% seen just once and over 7.5% held by the top ten. The material was peripheral blood, obtained 28 days after the second AZD1222 dose. The source is an adult who received the AZD1222 COVID-19 vaccine.

The chain links TRBV6-5 to TRBJ2-1, with 9 bases matching TRBD2. Germline values: CDR1 MNHEY, CDR2 SVGAGI. The junction had 3 bases not matched to a gene; V was cut back by 6 bases and J by 3 bases. The CDR3 contains 14 residues. The CDR3 nucleotides are TGTGCCAGCAGACTGACTAGCGGCTACAATGAGCAGTTCTTC. This codes for CASRLTSGYNEQFF.

V and J are TRBV6-5 and TRBJ1-1; 8 bases are a match to TRBD1. Per the germline V gene, CDR1 is MNHEY and CDR2 is SVGAGI. Trimming at V came to 8 bases and at J to 3 bases, leaving 8 bases not matched to a gene. This CDR3 has 14 amino acids. The CDR3 loop reads CASSLDRVDTEAFF. CDR3 bases: TGTGCCAGCTCCTTGGACAGGGTTGACACTGAAGCTTTCTTT.

Written as DNA, the CDR3 is TGTGCCAGCAGCCCAGGACTAGCGGGGAACAATGAGCAGTTCTTC. It translates to CASSPGLAGNNEQFF. This rearrangement joins TRBV7-7 to TRBJ2-1, with TRBD2 matching over 12 bases. The CDR3 is made up of 15 amino acids. CDR1 and CDR2 (germline): SSHAT, FNYEAQ (reference sequence). The V segment lost 5 bases and the J segment 5 bases; nucleotides outside the gene matches: 4.

This clone was recorded a few times. This CDR3 reads CASRRVGVTGEQFF. CDR3 coding DNA: TGTGCCAGCAGAAGAGTTGGGGTTACAGGTGAGCAGTTCTTC. This chain joins TRBV11-2 and TRBJ2-1; possible D gene TRBD1, 5 bases. The germline gives CDR1 SGHAT, CDR2 FQNNGV. Trimming took off 6 bases at V and 9 bases at J, with 18 bases between the two ends. There are 14 residues in the CDR3.

The chain uses TRBV5-6 and TRBJ2-1; 7 bases fit TRBD2. In germline, CDR1 is SGHDT, CDR2 YYEEEE. The CDR3 runs to 14 residues. Trimming at V came to 7 bases and at J to 7 bases, leaving 11 bases not matched to a gene. CDR3 residues: CASREAGRLNEQFF. CDR3 nucleotide sequence: TGTGCCAGCCGGGAAGCGGGGCGACTAAATGAGCAGTTCTTC.

V and J are TRBV4-1 and TRBJ2-1; 7 nucleotides match TRBD1. Germline V CDR1 and CDR2: MGHRA, YSYEKL. The CDR3 runs 17 residues. After removal of 4 bases from V and 9 bases from J, the junction contained 18 bases not matched to a gene. DNA for the CDR3: TGCGCCAGCAGCCCCGACCTCGGAATACAGGGGTTAGGTGAGCAGTTCTTC. Translation gives CASSPDLGIQGLGEQFF.

The gene calls are TRBV29-1 and TRBJ2-5; D is possibly TRBD2 (6 bases). The V end lost 7 bases, the J end lost 5 bases, and 14 bases lay between the germline ends. The CDR3 has 12 amino acids. CDR1 and CDR2 (germline): SQVTM, ANQGSEA. This CDR3 reads CSGRGRPETQYF. Here the CDR3 DNA reads TGCAGCGGTCGGGGGAGACCTGAGACCCAGTACTTC.

The genes are TRBV14 and TRBJ1-6, with 12 bases fitting TRBD1. Looked up from germline, CDR1 is SGHDN and CDR2 is FVKESK. The J segment lost 2 bases and the V segment lost 2 bases, leaving 4 bases of the junction unmatched. The CDR3 extends over 18 amino acids. CDR3 in DNA: TGTGCCAGCAGCCAAAGGGGACAGGGGGCTACCTATAATTCACCCCTCCACTTT. Amino acid sequence: CASSQRGQGATYNSPLHF.

The chain links TRBV18 to TRBJ1-1; no definite D call. This CDR3 spans 13 amino acids. CDR1 KGHSH and CDR2 LQKENI come from the germline V gene. Trimming pared 2 bases from V and 1 base from J, leaving 5 bases between. The CDR3 coding sequence is TGTGCCAGCTCACCAGGGCCGAACACTGAAGCTTTCTTT. This translates into CASSPGPNTEAFF.

V is TRBV14 and J is TRBJ1-2, with D possibly matching TRBD1 (6 bases). V was pared by 0 bases and J by 5 bases, with 7 bases between. CDR1 and CDR2 (germline): SGHDN, FVKESK. The CDR3 length is 13 residues. CDR3: CASSQDTGYGYTF. CDR3 nucleotides: TGTGCCAGCAGCCAAGATACAGGGTATGGCTACACCTTC.

The chain combines TRBV5-4 with TRBJ2-2; 10 positions agree with TRBD2. V lost 0 bases, J lost 6 bases, and 5 bases stayed unmatched. CDR1 and CDR2 (germline): SGHNT, YYREEE (reference sequence). The CDR3 loop spans 16 amino acids. The CDR3 DNA sequence: TGTGCCAGCAGCTTGGACAGCGGGAGGGCCTCCGGGGAGCTGTTTTTT. As protein: CASSLDSGRASGELFF.

The chain uses TRBV6-6 and TRBJ2-1; D is unclear. The length of the CDR3 is 13 residues. The germline gives CDR1 MNHNY, CDR2 SVGAGI (reference sequence). Trimming cost V 5 bases and J 2 bases, with 7 bases left between them. CDR3 region: CASSVGTYNEQFF. As DNA, the CDR3 is TGTGCCAGCAGTGTAGGTACCTACAATGAGCAGTTCTTC.

This chain links TRBV5-4 with TRBJ2-3; TRBD1 is a possible D gene (6 bases). The ends were cut back, 0 bases at V and 6 bases at J, with 14 bases in the middle. This CDR3 is 15 amino acids long. Germline loops: CDR1 SGHNT, CDR2 YYREEE (reference sequence). The CDR3 is CASSLDGGEWDTQYF. Written as DNA, the CDR3 is TGTGCCAGCAGCTTGGATGGGGGCGAGTGGGATACGCAGTATTTT.

The chain employs TRBV12-3 or TRBV12-4 and TRBJ1-2; the D is unclear. The length of the CDR3 is 12 residues. Trimming took off 8 bases at V and 1 base at J, with 8 bases between the two ends. CDR3 sequence: CASWAVNYGYTF. CDR3 coding DNA: TGTGCCAGCTGGGCGGTTAACTATGGCTACACCTTC.

V and J are TRBV5-1 and TRBJ2-2; possible D gene TRBD1, 6 bases. Trimming left V 3 bases short and J 8 bases short, with 14 bases between. The CDR3 totals 14 residues. Germline CDR1 SGHRS, CDR2 YFSETQ. Written as DNA, the CDR3 is TGCGCCAGCAGCTCCACAGGGATTCAGGGGGAGCTGTTTTTT. Its protein is CASSSTGIQGELFF.

The CDR3 sequence is CATSETTGYGYTF. The CDR3 coding sequence is TGTGCCACCAGTGAAACAACAGGGTATGGCTACACCTTC. The chain combines TRBV24-1 with TRBJ1-2; maybe TRBD1 (6 bases). The germline gives CDR1 KGHDR, CDR2 SFDVKD. V was trimmed by 4 bases and J by 5 bases, leaving 10 bases between them. This CDR3 is 13 amino acids long.

The table lists this clone with a count of one. The chain couples TRBV5-6 to TRBJ2-7, with 8 bases matching TRBD2. The CDR3 is 13 residues long. Germline V gene sequence: CDR1 SGHDT, CDR2 YYEEEE. V lost 4 bases to trimming and J lost 6 bases; unmatched junction nucleotides: 6. CDR3 sequence (DNA): TGTGCCAGCAGCCCAGGGACTAGGACCGAGCAGTACGTC. Its protein is CASSPGTRTEQYV.

The CDR3 loop reads CASSVDGGAYTGELFF. In DNA, the CDR3 is TGTGCCAGCAGCGTAGATGGAGGGGCGTACACCGGGGAGCTGTTTTTT. The chain joins TRBV9 to TRBJ2-2, with a weak D call TRBD2 (6 bases). From germline, CDR1 is SGDLS and CDR2 YYNGEE. Deletions cut 0 bases from V and 3 bases from J, with 12 bases between. The CDR3 has 16 residues.

V and J are TRBV7-9 and TRBJ1-4; a weak D match, TRBD1 (6 bases). V lost 1 base to trimming and J lost 5 bases, with 11 bases between them. The CDR3 loop spans 15 amino acids. From germline, CDR1 is SEHNR and CDR2 FQNEAQ (reference sequence). Here the CDR3 DNA reads TGTGCCAGCAGCTTAGGACGGGGGGCAAATGAAAAACTGTTTTTT. This codes for CASSLGRGANEKLFF.

The chain has TRBV9 and TRBJ2-6; D not certain. This CDR3 is built from 17 residues. In germline, CDR1 is SGDLS, CDR2 YYNGEE. V was pared by 4 bases and J by 0 bases, with 14 bases between. CDR3 residues: CASSSTPTSSGANVLTF. The CDR3 DNA reads TGTGCCAGCAGCTCAACTCCTACAAGCTCTGGGGCCAACGTCCTGACTTTC.

This clone has a handful of counts. This chain connects TRBV11-3 to TRBJ2-7; 14 bases are a match to TRBD2. V lost 5 bases and J lost 7; bases outside the gene matches: 7. Per germline, CDR1 SGHNT and CDR2 YENEEA. This CDR3 is built from 15 residues. CDR3: CASSHGTSGRGEQYV. CDR3 nucleotides: TGTGCCAGCAGCCACGGGACTAGCGGGAGAGGGGAGCAGTACGTC.

The rearrangement joins TRBV6-6 to TRBJ2-5, with D unresolved. V lost 0 bases, J lost 4 bases, and 9 bases lay in between. Germline CDR1 MNHNY, CDR2 SVGAGI (reference sequence). CDR3 length equals 14 residues. CDR3 sequence (DNA): TGTGCCAGCAGTTACTCGCTGGTTGGAGAGACCCAGTACTTC. It specifies CASSYSLVGETQYF.

The rearrangement uses TRBV10-2 and TRBJ2-7; TRBD2 matches 10 bases. CDR3 length equals 13 residues. Germline V lookup: CDR1 WSHSY, CDR2 SAAADI. Germline trimming cut 6 bases from V and 7 bases from J; bases unmatched to any gene: 6. CDR3 coding DNA: TGCGCCAGCAGCAATCTAGCGGGAGAAGAGCAGTACGTC. Amino acid sequence: CASSNLAGEEQYV.

This clone was picked up a small number of times. This sequence joins TRBV2 and TRBJ2-3, with 7 bases lining up with TRBD2. V trimming: 4 bases; J trimming: 4 bases; junction bases outside the gene matches: 8. The CDR3 contains 15 residues. Germline CDR1 is SNHLY and CDR2 is FYNNEI. DNA of the CDR3: TGTGCCAGCAGTGTCGAGCGGGGACTGTCAGATACGCAGTATTTT. Encoded protein: CASSVERGLSDTQYF.

This rearrangement joins TRBV11-1 to TRBJ2-7, with 10 bases fitting TRBD1. Trimming cost V 5 bases and J 5 bases; bases outside gene matches: 6. CDR3 length: 14 residues. Germline V CDR1 and CDR2: SGHAT, FQDESV (reference sequence). The CDR3 coding sequence is TGTGCCAGCAGCAGCCGGACAGGGGGTGACGAGCAGTACTTC. Residues: CASSSRTGGDEQYF.

The V and J genes are TRBV5-1 and TRBJ1-3; 7 bases are a match to TRBD1. The CDR3 runs 14 residues. Per the germline V gene, CDR1 is SGHRS and CDR2 is YFSETQ. V was clipped by 4 bases and J by 4 bases; unmatched bases: 5. CDR3 nucleotides: TGCGCCAGCAGCCTGACAGGGTGGGGAAACACCATATATTTT. Translating it yields CASSLTGWGNTIYF.

The V gene is TRBV12-3 or TRBV12-4, the J gene TRBJ1-4; D uncertain. The CDR3 covers 12 residues. The V end lost 2 bases, the J end lost 7 bases, and 5 bases lay between the germline ends. In DNA form, the CDR3 reads TGTGCCAGCAGTTTAAATTCTGAAAAACTGTTTTTT. This sequence encodes CASSLNSEKLFF.

The CDR3 DNA follows: TGTGCCAGCAGCTTAGTGGTCGGCAGGAACACAGATACGCAGTATTTT. Amino acid sequence: CASSLVVGRNTDTQYF. This rearrangement joins TRBV11-3 to TRBJ2-3; no reliable D call. Germline assignment: CDR1 SGHNT and CDR2 YENEEA. The CDR3 runs to 16 residues. V lost 1 base and J lost 2, with 13 bases in between. Based on the CDR3 plus reference TRBV11-3 and TRBJ2-3, the full variable domain is EAGVVQSPRYKIIEKKQPVAFWCNPISGHNTLYWYLQNLGQGPELLIRYENEEAVDDSQLPKDRFSAERLKGVDSTLKIQPAELGDSAVYLCASSLVVGRNTDTQYFGPGTRLTVL.

The sample holds a few counts of this clone. V is TRBV19 and J is TRBJ2-3; D uncertain. CDR1 and CDR2 (germline): LNHDA, SQIVND (reference sequence). Trimming removed 4 bases at V and 11 bases at J, with 13 bases between. The CDR3 runs 12 residues. CDR3 in DNA: TGTGCCAGTAGTACCCGACTCGCCGAGCAGTATTTT. It yields the protein CASSTRLAEQYF.

The chain carries TRBV11-3 and TRBJ2-2, with 8 bases identical to TRBD2. This CDR3 region has 16 residues. V was clipped by 3 bases and J by 5 bases; unmatched bases: 8. Germline assignment: CDR1 SGHNT and CDR2 YENEEA. CDR3 coding DNA: TGTGCCAGCAGCTTGGTGGCGGGAGGTGGAACCGGGGAGCTGTTTTTT. Its translation: CASSLVAGGGTGELFF.